This is a list of T cell receptor beta chains from one sample in a study of cytomegalovirus exposure and HLA in healthy donors. Only in-frame clones appear in the TCRdb table, and some are missing; sequencing was by immunoSEQ multiplex PCR. The profile covers about 160,000 clones, with roughly 76% appearing a single time and 1.3% to 1.5% taken by the ten largest. The sequenced material came from PBMCs. These receptors came from a man between 60 and 70 years old in good health and CMV-seronegative. Each CDR3 is given with its conserved first and last residue. The D gene is left open where the match is weak. Clone size is given for some rows only: seen once, a few or many times, or a class if the clone is expanded.

clone_size j_call d_call v_call cdr3_nt cdr3_aa
few TRBJ2-1 TRBD2 TRBV29-1 TGCAGCGTCCGACGGCGGGAGTCGGACAATGAGCAGTTCTTC CSVRRRESDNEQFF
NA TRBJ2-3 NA TRBV7-8 TGTGCCAGCAGCTCTCGGCGGACACTATCCACAGATACGCAGTATTTT CASSSRRTLSTDTQYF
NA TRBJ2-1 NA TRBV5-1 TGCGCCAGCAGCTTGGCCCTCAATGAGCAGTTCTTC CASSLALNEQFF
NA TRBJ2-1 NA TRBV19 TGTGCCAGTAGTATAGATGGGGGACTTTACAATGAGCAGTTCTTC CASSIDGGLYNEQFF
NA TRBJ2-2 NA TRBV7-2 TGTGCCAGCAGCGCGGGCGCGAACACCGGGGAGCTGTTTTTT CASSAGANTGELFF
NA TRBJ1-4 TRBD1 TRBV9 TGTGCCAGCAGCTCGATTCCCGGGACAGGTGAAAAACTGTTTTTT CASSSIPGTGEKLFF
NA TRBJ2-1 NA TRBV5-1 TGCGCCAGCAGCTTATTACTCTCCGGGTCGGGGATCGATGAGCAGTTCTTC CASSLLLSGSGIDEQFF
NA TRBJ2-1 TRBD2 TRBV5-4 TGTGCCAGCAGCCCCGGAGGGACTAGCGGGGGGTTGAATGAGCAGTTCTTC CASSPGGTSGGLNEQFF
NA TRBJ2-7 NA TRBV7-2 TGTGCCAGCAGCCGACAGCGACAAGCCTACGAGCAGTACTTC CASSRQRQAYEQYF
NA TRBJ2-2 TRBD2 TRBV10-1 TGCGCCAGCAAGAGGCGGGAGGGAACCGGGGAGCTGTTTTTT CASKRREGTGELFF
few TRBJ2-3 TRBD2 TRBV25-1 TGTGCCAGCAGTGTAAACGGGGGGGGCCCTACGCAGTATTTT CASSVNGGGPTQYF
NA TRBJ2-7 TRBD2 TRBV5-1 TGCGCCAGCAGCTTGGGGTCTAGCGGGGACCACGAGCAGTACTTC CASSLGSSGDHEQYF
few TRBJ1-1 NA TRBV5-1 TGCGCCAGCAGCTTGGGAAGGCAGGGCACTGAAGCTTTCTTT CASSLGRQGTEAFF
NA TRBJ2-5 NA TRBV28 TGTGCCAGCAGCACGAGGGGGCGCGGGGGGAGGGAGACCCAGTACTTC CASSTRGRGGRETQYF
NA TRBJ2-3 NA TRBV27 TGTGCCAGCCGACCCCTAGTCTCTGATACGCAGTATTTT CASRPLVSDTQYF
NA TRBJ1-3 NA TRBV9 TGTGCCAGCAGCGTAGCTTCCGGGGAGGCTGGAAACACCATATATTTT CASSVASGEAGNTIYF
NA TRBJ2-7 NA TRBV11-2 TGTGCCAGCAGCCCGCTCCTACTTGTCTACGAGCAGTACTTC CASSPLLLVYEQYF
few TRBJ1-2 NA TRBV15 TGTGCCACCAGCAGAGATCGTCTGGGGAGCTATGGCTACACCTTC CATSRDRLGSYGYTF
few TRBJ2-3 NA TRBV5-1 TGCGCCAGCGGACGGGACTCCCCAGATACGCAGTATTTT CASGRDSPDTQYF
few TRBJ2-5 NA TRBV6-5 TGTGCCAGCAGTTATCTGGAGACCCAGTACTTC CASSYLETQYF